This T cell receptor beta chain emerged from a study of cytomegalovirus exposure and HLA in healthy donors. Study results and limitations: Immune exposure information available was restricted to CMV serostatus. Presence/absence analysis assumed near-uniform sequencing depth across donors.

With 6 bases clipped from V and 8 bases from J, the junction kept 9 bases outside the gene matches. Germline CDR1 is MNHEY and CDR2 is SVGAGI. The CDR3 has 15 residues. Donors counted as nominally healthy when sampled, yet unrecorded immune exposures were likely. PCR was performed using 60 Vbeta and 13 Jbeta primers. TCRdb's table, derived via immunoSEQ multiplex PCR, lists solely in-frame clones and lacks some. Of roughly 90,000 clones in the sample, about 82% were seen once. This clone has only one observation. No antigen is known for it. The sequencing input was PBMCs. The rearrangement links TRBV6-5 to TRBJ2-1; 11 bases map to TRBD2. This clonotype was sampled from a young man in good health and CMV-seronegative. This CDR3 reads CASSLTSGSSHEQFF. CDR3 DNA: TGTGCCAGCAGCTTAACTAGCGGGAGCTCTCATGAGCAGTTCTTC.